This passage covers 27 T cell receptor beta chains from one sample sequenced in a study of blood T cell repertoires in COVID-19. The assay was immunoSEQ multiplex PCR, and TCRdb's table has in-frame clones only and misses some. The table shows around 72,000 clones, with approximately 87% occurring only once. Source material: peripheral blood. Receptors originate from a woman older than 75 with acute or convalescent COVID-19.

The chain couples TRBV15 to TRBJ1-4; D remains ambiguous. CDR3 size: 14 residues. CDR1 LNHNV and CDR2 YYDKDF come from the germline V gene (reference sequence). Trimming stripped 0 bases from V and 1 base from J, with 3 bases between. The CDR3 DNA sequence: TGTGCCACCAGCAGAGACCAAACTAATGAAAAACTGTTTTTT. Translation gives CATSRDQTNEKLFF.

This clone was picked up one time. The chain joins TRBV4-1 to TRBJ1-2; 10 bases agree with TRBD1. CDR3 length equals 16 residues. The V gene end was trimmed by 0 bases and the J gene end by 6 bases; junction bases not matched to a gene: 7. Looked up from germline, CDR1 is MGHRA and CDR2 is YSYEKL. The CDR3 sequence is CASSQDGTGDSDGYTF. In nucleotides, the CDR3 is TGCGCCAGCAGCCAAGATGGGACAGGGGACAGCGATGGCTACACCTTC.

The CDR3 DNA reads as TGTGCCAGCAGTTACGGTTTGGGGACAGTGAACACTGAAGCTTTCTTT. This sequence encodes CASSYGLGTVNTEAFF. The chain carries TRBV6-5 and TRBJ1-1, with 7 nucleotides matching TRBD1. This CDR3 has 16 amino acids. Unmatched junction bases numbered 6, after V lost 2 bases and J lost 0 bases. In germline, CDR1 is MNHEY, CDR2 SVGAGI.

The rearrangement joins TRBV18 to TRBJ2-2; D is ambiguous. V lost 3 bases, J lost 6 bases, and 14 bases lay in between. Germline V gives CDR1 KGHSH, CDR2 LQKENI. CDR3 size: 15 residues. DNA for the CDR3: TGTGCCAGCTCACCCCCCCGTACTCTCTCCGGGGAGCTGTTTTTT. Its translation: CASSPPRTLSGELFF.

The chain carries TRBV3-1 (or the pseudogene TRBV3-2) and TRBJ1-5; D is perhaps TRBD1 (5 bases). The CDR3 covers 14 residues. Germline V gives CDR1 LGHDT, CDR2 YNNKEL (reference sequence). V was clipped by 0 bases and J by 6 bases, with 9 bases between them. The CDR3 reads CASSQDTGGQPQHF. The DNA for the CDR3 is TGTGCCAGCAGCCAAGATACGGGGGGTCAGCCCCAGCATTTT.

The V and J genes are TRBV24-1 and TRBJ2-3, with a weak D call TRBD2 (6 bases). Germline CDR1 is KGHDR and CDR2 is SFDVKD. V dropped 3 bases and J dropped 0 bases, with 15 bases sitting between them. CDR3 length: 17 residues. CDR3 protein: CATSDTPRGSSTDTQYF. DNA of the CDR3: TGTGCCACCAGTGATACCCCGCGGGGATCAAGCACAGATACGCAGTATTTT.

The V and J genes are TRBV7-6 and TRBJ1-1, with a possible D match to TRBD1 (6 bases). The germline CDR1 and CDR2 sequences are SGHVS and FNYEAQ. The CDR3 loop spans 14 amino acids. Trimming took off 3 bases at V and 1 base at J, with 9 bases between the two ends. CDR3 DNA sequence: TGTGCCAGCAGCTTCGACAGGTCGAACACTGAAGCTTTCTTT. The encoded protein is CASSFDRSNTEAFF.

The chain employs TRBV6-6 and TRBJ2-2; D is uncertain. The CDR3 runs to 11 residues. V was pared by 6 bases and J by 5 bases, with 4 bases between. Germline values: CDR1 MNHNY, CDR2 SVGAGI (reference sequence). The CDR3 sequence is CASSVTGELFF. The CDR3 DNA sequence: TGTGCCAGCAGCGTAACCGGGGAGCTGTTTTTT.

CDR3 loop: CASSFGRGDYGYTF. The CDR3 DNA reads TGTGCCAGCAGCTTCGGCAGGGGAGACTATGGCTACACCTTC. The chain carries TRBV13 and TRBJ1-2; tentative D call: TRBD1 (6 bases). Deletions cut 3 bases from V and 3 bases from J, with 11 bases between. The CDR3 is 14 residues long. Germline CDR1 reads PRHDT; CDR2 reads FYEKMQ (reference sequence). Full variable domain (missing parts from reference TRBV13 and TRBJ1-2): AAGVIQSPRHLIKEKRETATLKCYPIPRHDTVYWYQQGPGQDPQFLISFYEKMQSDKGSIPDRFSAQQFSDYHSELNMSSLELGDSALYFCASSFGRGDYGYTFGSGTRLTVV.

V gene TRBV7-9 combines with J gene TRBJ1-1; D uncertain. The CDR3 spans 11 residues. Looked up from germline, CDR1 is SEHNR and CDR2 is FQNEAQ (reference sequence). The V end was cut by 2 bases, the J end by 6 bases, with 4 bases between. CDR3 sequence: CASSLRAEAFF. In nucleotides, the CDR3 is TGTGCCAGCAGCTTACGCGCTGAAGCTTTCTTT.

For the CDR3, the DNA is TGTGCCAGCAGCCAGATACCTCAGAGCAATCAGCCCCAGCATTTT. This encodes CASSQIPQSNQPQHF. The chain links TRBV3-1 (or the pseudogene TRBV3-2) to TRBJ1-5; D unresolved. CDR3 length: 15 amino acids. Germline CDR1 is LGHDT and CDR2 is YNNKEL (reference sequence). V lost 3 bases to trimming and J lost 1 base, with 10 bases between them.

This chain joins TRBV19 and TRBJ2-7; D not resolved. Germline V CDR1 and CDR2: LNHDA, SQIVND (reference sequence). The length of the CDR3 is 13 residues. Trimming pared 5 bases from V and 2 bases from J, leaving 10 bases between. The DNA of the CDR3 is TGTGCCAGTAGTGTTGGCAGGCCCTACGAGCAGTACTTC. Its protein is CASSVGRPYEQYF. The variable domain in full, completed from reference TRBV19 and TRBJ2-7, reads DGGITQSPKYLFRKEGQNVTLSCEQNLNHDAMYWYRQDPGQGLRLIYYSQIVNDFQKGDIAEGYSVSREKKESFPLTVTSAQKNPTAFYLCASSVGRPYEQYFGPGTRLTVT.

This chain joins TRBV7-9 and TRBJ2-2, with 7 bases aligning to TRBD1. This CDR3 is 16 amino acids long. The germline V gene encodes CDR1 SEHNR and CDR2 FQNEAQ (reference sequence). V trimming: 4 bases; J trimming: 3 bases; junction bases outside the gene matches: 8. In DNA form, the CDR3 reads TGTGCCAGCAGCTCTCGGGACAGCCAACACACCGGGGAGCTGTTTTTT. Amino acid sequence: CASSSRDSQHTGELFF.

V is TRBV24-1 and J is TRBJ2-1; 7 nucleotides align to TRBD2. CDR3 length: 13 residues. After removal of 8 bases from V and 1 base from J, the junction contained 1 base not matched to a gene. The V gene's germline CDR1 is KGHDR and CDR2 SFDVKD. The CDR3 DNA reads TGTGCCACCATGGGACTATCCTACAATGAGCAGTTCTTC. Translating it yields CATMGLSYNEQFF.

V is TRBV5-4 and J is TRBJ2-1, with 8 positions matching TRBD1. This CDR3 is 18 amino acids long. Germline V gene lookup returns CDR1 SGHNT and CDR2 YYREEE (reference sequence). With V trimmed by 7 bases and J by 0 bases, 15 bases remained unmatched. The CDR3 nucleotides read TGTGCCAGCCCTGGGACAGGACAGCCCTCTAGCTCCTACAATGAGCAGTTCTTC. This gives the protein CASPGTGQPSSSYNEQFF.

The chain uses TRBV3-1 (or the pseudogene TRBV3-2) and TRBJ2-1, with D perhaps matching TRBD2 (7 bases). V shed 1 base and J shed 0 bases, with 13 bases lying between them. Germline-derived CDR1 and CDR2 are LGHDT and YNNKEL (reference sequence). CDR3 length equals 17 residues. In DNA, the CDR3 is TGTGCCAGCAGCCAAGGATTTGGGGGGGCCTCCTACAATGAGCAGTTCTTC. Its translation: CASSQGFGGASYNEQFF.

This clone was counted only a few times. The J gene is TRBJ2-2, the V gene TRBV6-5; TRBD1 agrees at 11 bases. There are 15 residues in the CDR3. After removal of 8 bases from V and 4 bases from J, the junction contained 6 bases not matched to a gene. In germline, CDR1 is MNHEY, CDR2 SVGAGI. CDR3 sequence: CASVWTGGSTGELFF. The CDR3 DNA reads TGTGCCAGCGTATGGACAGGGGGCAGCACCGGGGAGCTGTTTTTT.

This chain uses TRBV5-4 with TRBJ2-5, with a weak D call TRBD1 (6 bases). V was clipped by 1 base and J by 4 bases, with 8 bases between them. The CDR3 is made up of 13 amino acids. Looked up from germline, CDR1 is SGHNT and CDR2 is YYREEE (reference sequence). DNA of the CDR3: TGTGCCAGCAGCTTGCAAGGGGGAGAGACCCAGTACTTC. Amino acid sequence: CASSLQGGETQYF.

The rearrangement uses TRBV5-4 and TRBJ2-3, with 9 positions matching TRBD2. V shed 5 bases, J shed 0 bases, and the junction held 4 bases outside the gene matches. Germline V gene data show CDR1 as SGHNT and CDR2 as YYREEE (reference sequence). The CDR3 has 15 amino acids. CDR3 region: CASRRTSESTDTQYF. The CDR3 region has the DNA TGTGCCAGCAGACGGACTAGCGAAAGCACAGATACGCAGTATTTT. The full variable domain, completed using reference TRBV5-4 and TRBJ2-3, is ETGVTQSPTHLIKTRGQQVTLRCSSQSGHNTVSWYQQALGQGPQFIFQYYREEENGRGNFPPRFSGLQFPNYSSELNVNALELDDSALYLCASRRTSESTDTQYFGPGTRLTVL.

As DNA, the CDR3 is TGTGCCAGCAGACGGACTAGCGGGAGGGGATCCTACAATGAGCAGTTCTTC. It yields the protein CASRRTSGRGSYNEQFF. The rearrangement joins TRBV7-6 to TRBJ2-1; 15 nucleotides line up with TRBD2. The V gene end was trimmed by 6 bases and the J gene end by 1 base; junction bases not matched to a gene: 4. From germline, CDR1 is SGHVS and CDR2 FNYEAQ. This CDR3 is 17 amino acids long.

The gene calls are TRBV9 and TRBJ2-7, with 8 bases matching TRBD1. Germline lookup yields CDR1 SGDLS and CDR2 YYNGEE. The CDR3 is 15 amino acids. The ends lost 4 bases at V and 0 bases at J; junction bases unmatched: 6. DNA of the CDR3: TGTGCCAGCAGCCAGGGGGCACCATCCTCCTACGAGCAGTACTTC. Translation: CASSQGAPSSYEQYF.

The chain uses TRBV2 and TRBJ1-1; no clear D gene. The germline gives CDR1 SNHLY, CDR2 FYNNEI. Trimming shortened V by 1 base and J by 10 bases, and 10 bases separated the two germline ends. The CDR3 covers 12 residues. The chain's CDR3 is CASSEDPRGAFF. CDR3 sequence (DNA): TGTGCCAGCAGTGAAGACCCCAGAGGAGCTTTCTTT.

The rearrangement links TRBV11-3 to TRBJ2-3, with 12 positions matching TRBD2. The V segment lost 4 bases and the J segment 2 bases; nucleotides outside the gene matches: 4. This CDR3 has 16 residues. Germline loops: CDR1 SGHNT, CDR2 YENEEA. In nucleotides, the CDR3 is TGTGCCAGCAGCTCTGGACTAGCGGGGTACACAGATACGCAGTATTTT. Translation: CASSSGLAGYTDTQYF.

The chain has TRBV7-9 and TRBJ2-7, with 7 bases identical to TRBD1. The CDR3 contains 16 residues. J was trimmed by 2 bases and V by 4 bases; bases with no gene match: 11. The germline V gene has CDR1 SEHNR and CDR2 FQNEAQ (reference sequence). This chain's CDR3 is CASSSYPTGQAYEQYF. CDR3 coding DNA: TGTGCCAGCAGCTCCTATCCTACTGGACAGGCCTACGAGCAGTACTTC.

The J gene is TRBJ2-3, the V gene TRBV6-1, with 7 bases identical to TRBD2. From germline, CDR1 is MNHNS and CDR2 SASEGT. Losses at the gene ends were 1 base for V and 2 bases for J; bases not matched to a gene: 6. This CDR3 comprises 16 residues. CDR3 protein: CASSEGLARATDTQYF. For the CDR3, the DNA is TGTGCCAGCAGTGAAGGACTAGCTCGGGCCACAGATACGCAGTATTTT.

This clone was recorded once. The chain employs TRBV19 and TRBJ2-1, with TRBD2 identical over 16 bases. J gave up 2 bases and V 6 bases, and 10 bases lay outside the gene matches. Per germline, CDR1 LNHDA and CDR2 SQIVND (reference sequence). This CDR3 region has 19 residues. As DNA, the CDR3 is TGTGCCAGTAGCACGAGGGGACTAGCGGGAGGGGGCACCTACAATGAGCAGTTCTTC. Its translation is CASSTRGLAGGGTYNEQFF.

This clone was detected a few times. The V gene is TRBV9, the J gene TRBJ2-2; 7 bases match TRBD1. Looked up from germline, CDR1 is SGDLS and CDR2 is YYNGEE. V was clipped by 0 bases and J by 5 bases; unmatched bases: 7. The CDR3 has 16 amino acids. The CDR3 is CASSVGDRVITGELFF. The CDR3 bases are TGTGCCAGCAGCGTAGGTGACAGGGTAATAACCGGGGAGCTGTTTTTT.